The 25 T cell receptor beta chains below all came from one sample that was sequenced in a study of T cell responses to AZD1222 COVID-19 vaccine. Generated by immunoSEQ multiplex PCR, the TCRdb table keeps only in-frame clones and is missing some. The sample comprises fewer than 150,000 clones, 93% of which are singletons, and approximately 3.1% rests with the top ten. Sample: peripheral blood, taken on day 0 of AZD1222 vaccination. These receptor sequences come from an adult in good health.

This clone was counted once. The chain carries TRBV4-1 and TRBJ1-1, with TRBD1 as a possible D gene (5 bases). From germline, CDR1 is MGHRA and CDR2 YSYEKL. V shed 2 bases and J shed 1 base, with 8 bases lying between them. The length of the CDR3 is 14 residues. In nucleotides, the CDR3 is TGCGCCAGCAGCCAAAGCGGACAGAACACTGAAGCTTTCTTT. It yields the protein CASSQSGQNTEAFF.

The rearrangement uses TRBV7-6 and TRBJ1-2, with no clear D. Germline lookup yields CDR1 SGHVS and CDR2 FNYEAQ. The CDR3 covers 15 residues. Trimming left V 4 bases short and J 2 bases short, with 14 bases between. The CDR3 bases are TGTGCCAGCAGCTCCGGGAGGTCTGGAAACTATGGCTACACCTTC. Translated: CASSSGRSGNYGYTF.

The chain has TRBV6-5 and TRBJ1-2; D is ambiguous. Trimming stripped 7 bases from V and 8 bases from J, with 17 bases between. Germline-derived CDR1 and CDR2 are MNHEY and SVGAGI. This CDR3 has 13 residues. CDR3: CASKKTGFRGYTF. DNA for the CDR3: TGTGCCAGCAAAAAAACTGGGTTTCGGGGCTACACCTTC.

The V gene is TRBV19, the J gene TRBJ1-5; tentatively, D is TRBD1 (5 bases). V shed 7 bases and J shed 3 bases, with 13 bases lying between them. This CDR3 region has 14 residues. Germline-derived CDR1 and CDR2 are LNHDA and SQIVND (reference sequence). The CDR3 DNA follows: TGTGCCAGTACAAGGTCAGGGCCCAATCAGCCCCAGCATTTT. It codes for CASTRSGPNQPQHF.

The chain is built from TRBV13 and TRBJ2-1; 9 nucleotides line up with TRBD2. Germline V gene sequence: CDR1 PRHDT, CDR2 FYEKMQ (reference sequence). The CDR3 spans 18 residues. V shed 6 bases and J 0 bases; nucleotides not matched to a gene: 12. The CDR3 protein is CASRPGLADLSSYNEQFF. Written as DNA, the CDR3 is TGTGCCAGCAGGCCGGGACTAGCCGATCTTAGCTCCTACAATGAGCAGTTCTTC.

The CDR3 here is CASGDLGLANYEQYF. DNA of the CDR3: TGTGCCAGCGGGGACCTGGGACTAGCGAACTACGAGCAGTACTTC. J is TRBJ2-7 and V is TRBV7-2, with 10 nucleotides matching TRBD2. This CDR3 is built from 15 residues. Looked up from germline, CDR1 is SGHTA and CDR2 is FQGNSA. V dropped 8 bases and J dropped 3; count of bases not matched to a gene: 10.

The chain couples TRBV27 to TRBJ2-3, with TRBD2 as a possible D gene (6 bases). The CDR3 totals 15 residues. Germline V CDR1 and CDR2: MNHEY, SMNVEV (reference sequence). Trimming took 7 bases from V and 3 from J, leaving 17 bases between them. CDR3: CASMEGDSPTDTQYF. The CDR3 coding sequence is TGTGCCAGCATGGAGGGAGACTCTCCTACAGATACGCAGTATTTT.

The chain uses TRBV11-2 and TRBJ2-2; weak D call: TRBD2 (7 bases). Germline V gene data show CDR1 as SGHAT and CDR2 as FQNNGV. V lost 5 bases and J 5 bases, leaving 21 bases between the germline ends. The CDR3 is made up of 17 amino acids. In nucleotides, the CDR3 is TGTGCCAGCAGCCCTCAACCCGTAGGGGGAGGGACCGGGGAGCTGTTTTTT. Amino acids: CASSPQPVGGGTGELFF.

This clone has just a few counts. The chain uses TRBV7-9 and TRBJ2-7, with D possibly being TRBD1 (6 bases). There are 12 residues in the CDR3. CDR1 is SEHNR and CDR2 is FQNEAQ in the germline V gene (reference sequence). V lost 3 bases to trimming and J lost 5 bases, with 8 bases between them. This CDR3 is CASSFTGNEQYF. Here the CDR3 DNA reads TGTGCCAGCAGCTTTACAGGGAACGAGCAGTACTTC.

V and J are TRBV5-4 and TRBJ2-7, with 12 bases that match TRBD2. The V gene end was trimmed by 3 bases and the J gene end by 6 bases; junction bases not matched to a gene: 7. Germline V gene data show CDR1 as SGHNT and CDR2 as YYREEE (reference sequence). The CDR3 length is 15 residues. The CDR3 spells CASSSSTSGSFEQYF. DNA of the CDR3: TGTGCCAGCAGCTCATCGACTAGCGGGAGTTTCGAGCAGTACTTC.

The V and J genes are TRBV7-9 and TRBJ1-4; 7 nucleotides line up with TRBD1. The CDR3 extends over 17 amino acids. Per germline, CDR1 SEHNR and CDR2 FQNEAQ (reference sequence). The ends lost 4 bases at V and 0 bases at J; junction bases unmatched: 8. CDR3 region: CASSSPGQAPTNEKLFF. The CDR3 nucleotides are TGTGCCAGCAGCTCCCCCGGACAGGCTCCAACTAATGAAAAACTGTTTTTT. Based on the CDR3 plus reference TRBV7-9 and TRBJ1-4, the full variable domain is DTGVSQNPRHKITKRGQNVTFRCDPISEHNRLYWYRQTLGQGPEFLTYFQNEAQLEKSRLLSDRFSAERPKGSFSTLEIQRTEQGDSAMYLCASSSPGQAPTNEKLFFGSGTQLSVL.

V and J are TRBV27 and TRBJ2-1; 13 bases align to TRBD2. The CDR3 has 14 amino acids. J was trimmed by 7 bases and V by 7 bases; bases with no gene match: 4. The V gene's germline CDR1 is MNHEY and CDR2 SMNVEV (reference sequence). The CDR3 sequence: CASNRLAGGNEQFF. The CDR3 DNA sequence: TGTGCCAGCAACCGACTAGCGGGAGGTAATGAGCAGTTCTTC.

The V call is TRBV20-1, the J call TRBJ1-5; 9 positions agree with TRBD1. With V trimmed by 3 bases and J by 3 bases, 6 bases remained unmatched. The germline CDR1 and CDR2 sequences are DFQATT and SNEGSKA (reference sequence). The length of the CDR3 is 15 residues. The CDR3 protein is CSASRTGDPNQPQHF. CDR3 bases: TGCAGTGCTAGTCGGACAGGGGACCCCAATCAGCCCCAGCATTTT.

This clone appeared once. The chain recombines TRBV28 with TRBJ1-4; tentatively, D is TRBD1 (5 bases). The CDR3 is 16 residues long. V gave up 1 base and J gave up 5 bases, with 14 bases separating them. Germline CDR1 reads MDHEN; CDR2 reads SYDVKM. DNA of the CDR3: TGTGCCAGCAGTTTATTTCGAGGGACGGGCAATGAAAAACTGTTTTTT. Its translation is CASSLFRGTGNEKLFF.

This clone was detected once. The J gene is TRBJ2-5, the V gene TRBV19; 9 bases are a match to TRBD1. Germline CDR1 reads LNHDA; CDR2 reads SQIVND (reference sequence). Trimming took 5 bases from V and 3 from J; bases not matched to a gene: 7. CDR3 length: 15 amino acids. The DNA for the CDR3 is TGTGCCAGTAGTCCCCCAGGGACAGGGAAAGAGACCCAGTACTTC. Its protein is CASSPPGTGKETQYF.

This chain uses TRBV11-2 with TRBJ2-5; D uncertain. The germline gives CDR1 SGHAT, CDR2 FQNNGV. Trimming took 2 bases from V and 5 from J, leaving 12 bases between them. This CDR3 contains 14 residues. The CDR3 sequence: CASSLLLGLETQYF. DNA of the CDR3: TGTGCCAGCAGCTTATTATTGGGGTTGGAGACCCAGTACTTC.

The chain combines TRBV7-9 with TRBJ1-5; TRBD1 is a possible D gene (5 bases). CDR1 SEHNR and CDR2 FQNEAQ come from the germline V gene (reference sequence). The CDR3 runs 17 residues. V was cut by 5 bases and J by 3 bases, with 20 bases left in between. The CDR3 DNA reads TGTGCCAGCAGCAGAGGAATAGGGCAGGGCCTCAATCAGCCCCAGCATTTT. Amino acid sequence: CASSRGIGQGLNQPQHF.

The chain links TRBV2 to TRBJ1-2; possible D gene TRBD1, 5 bases. CDR3 length: 12 amino acids. Germline V lookup: CDR1 SNHLY, CDR2 FYNNEI. V was clipped by 4 bases and J by 7 bases, with 10 bases between them. The CDR3 region has the DNA TGTGCCAGCAGTGCCGGGACGTCTGGCTACACCTTC. It codes for CASSAGTSGYTF.

This CDR3 is CASSLQGNTEAFF. In nucleotides, the CDR3 is TGTGCCAGCAGTTTACAGGGAAACACTGAAGCTTTCTTT. This rearrangement joins TRBV7-2 to TRBJ1-1; possible D gene TRBD1, 6 bases. The V and J ends lost 6 bases and 2 bases respectively, with 10 bases between them. The CDR3 runs to 13 residues. CDR1 and CDR2 from the germline V gene are SGHTA and FQGNSA. Using reference TRBV7-2 and TRBJ1-1 for the parts outside the CDR3, the full variable domain is GAGVSQSPSNKVTEKGKDVELRCDPISGHTALYWYRQSLGQGLEFLIYFQGNSAPDKSGLPSDRFSAERTGGSVSTLTIQRTQQEDSAVYLCASSLQGNTEAFFGQGTRLTVV.

The chain links TRBV10-3 to TRBJ2-3; TRBD2 might be the D (6 bases). Per germline, CDR1 ENHRY and CDR2 SYGVKD. Trimming took off 4 bases at V and 6 bases at J, with 17 bases between the two ends. CDR3 size: 15 residues. The CDR3, as DNA: TGTGCCATCAGTGCTGGGGGAGGCCCGGGGGATACGCAGTATTTT. Translation: CAISAGGGPGDTQYF.

The gene calls are TRBV7-8 and TRBJ2-7; D not certain. The CDR3 loop spans 11 amino acids. V was trimmed by 5 bases and J by 4 bases, leaving 6 bases between them. CDR1 is SGHVS, CDR2 FQNEAQ, per germline. The CDR3 sequence: CASSLSYEQYF. Here the CDR3 DNA reads TGTGCCAGCAGCCTATCATACGAGCAGTACTTC. Full variable domain (outside the CDR3, taken from reference TRBV7-8 and TRBJ2-7): GAGVSQSPRYKVAKRGQDVALRCDPISGHVSLFWYQQALGQGPEFLTYFQNEAQLDKSGLPSDRFFAERPEGSVSTLKIQRTQQEDSAVYLCASSLSYEQYFGPGTRLTVT.

About this clone itself: Within the sample, other DNA sequences also encode this same CDR3. V and J are TRBV5-1 and TRBJ1-1; D gene unclear. The CDR3 totals 15 residues. Germline V lookup: CDR1 SGHRS, CDR2 YFSETQ. V lost 0 bases to trimming and J lost 0 bases, with 9 bases between them. This CDR3 reads CASSLGGSMNTEAFF. CDR3 DNA sequence: TGCGCCAGCAGCTTGGGTGGGTCCATGAACACTGAAGCTTTCTTT.

A few counts support this clone. The chain links TRBV19 to TRBJ1-1; 8 bases align to TRBD1. Germline V gives CDR1 LNHDA, CDR2 SQIVND (reference sequence). The CDR3 extends over 14 amino acids. V was pared by 5 bases and J by 5 bases, with 7 bases of the junction left unmatched. CDR3 protein: CASSQQGAKTEAFF. DNA for the CDR3: TGTGCCAGTAGTCAGCAGGGGGCGAAAACTGAAGCTTTCTTT.

The rearrangement links TRBV29-1 to TRBJ1-5; D possibly corresponds to TRBD1 (6 bases). Germline CDR1 is SQVTM and CDR2 is ANQGSEA. The length of the CDR3 is 13 residues. The germline V and J ends were trimmed by 5 bases and 9 bases, with 17 bases remaining between them. CDR3 residues: CSVKGGVGGPQHF. The CDR3 DNA follows: TGCAGCGTTAAGGGGGGTGTCGGCGGGCCCCAGCATTTT.

Many counts were recorded for this clone. The rearrangement joins TRBV6-1 to TRBJ2-7; 10 bases are a match to TRBD2. Germline lookup yields CDR1 MNHNS and CDR2 SASEGT. V was pared by 2 bases and J by 0 bases, with 4 bases of the junction left unmatched. The CDR3 consists of 16 residues. CDR3 loop: CASSELAGDSSYEQYF. The DNA of the CDR3 is TGTGCCAGCAGTGAACTAGCGGGGGACAGCTCCTACGAGCAGTACTTC.